What follows is one TCR beta chain and its context. Germline assignment: CDR1 MNHNS and CDR2 SASEGT. The CDR3 totals 15 residues. V shed 1 base and J 3 bases; nucleotides not matched to a gene: 5. The data were taken from a study of tumour-infiltrating T cells in Burkitt lymphoma. At the level of the study: Overall and progression-free survival were predicted by productive clonality.

This table comes from immunoSEQ multiplex PCR, and its TCRdb copy is limited to in-frame clones, with some not included. The sample has 15,000 to 20,000 clones, just under 80% seen once. The chain employs TRBV6-1 and TRBJ1-1; 7 bases fit TRBD1. The sequence was obtained from a human donor with diffuse large B-cell lymphoma. The sequenced sample was tumor tissue. The CDR3 reads CASSEVTGWDTEAFF. CDR3 bases: TGTGCCAGCAGTGAAGTGACAGGGTGGGACACTGAAGCTTTCTTT.